This TCR beta chain came from a study of OX40 agonist ivuxolimab in advanced cancers. Across the study: Checkpoint inhibitors had been given previously to 40% of patients.

Sequenced by immunoSEQ multiplex PCR; TCRdb stores in-frame clones only, minus some. The sample has about 94,000 clones; 80% to 90% are singletons. CDR1 is MDHEN and CDR2 is SYDVKM in the germline V gene. V was clipped by 6 bases and J by 2 bases, with 17 bases between them. The CDR3 sequence is 15 residues long. J is TRBJ2-7 and V is TRBV28; maybe TRBD1 (6 bases). The receptor's source is an adult with an advanced solid tumor such as melanoma, head and neck, liver or kidney cancer. The source material was CD4+ or CD8+ T cells sorted from blood, sampled in a trial of the OX40 agonist ivuxolimab. For the CDR3, the DNA is TGTGCCAGCAGCATACAGGGCGCGGCCACCTACGAGCAGTACTTC. This gives the protein CASSIQGAATYEQYF. The full variable domain, rest sourced from reference TRBV28 and TRBJ2-7, is DVKVTQSSRYLVKRTGEKVFLECVQDMDHENMFWYRQDPGLGLRLIYFSYDVKMKEKGDIPEGYSVSREKKERFSLILESASTNQTSMYLCASSIQGAATYEQYFGPGTRLTVT.